A single sample is the source of the 29 T cell receptor beta chains below, sequenced in a study of CD4 T cells in relation to SARS-CoV-2 and coronaviruses. Unexposed donor CD4+ T cells date from about 2011-2018, before the COVID-19 pandemic. The cells were cultured for approximately 10 days before CD4+ T cells were isolated. Sequencing used immunoSEQ multiplex PCR; TCRdb keeps in-frame clones, though not all of them. Among some 19,000 clones listed, about 80% were seen once. These receptors have no known antigen. Sequencing was done on a sample of CD4+ T cells from PBMCs, cultured in vitro. The receptors shown here come from a human donor in good health.

This clone was found a few times. This chain joins TRBV5-6 and TRBJ1-1; no definite D call. The CDR3 is 11 residues long. V was pared by 2 bases and J by 7 bases, with 6 bases between. The germline V gene has CDR1 SGHDT and CDR2 YYEEEE. CDR3 amino acids: CASSFVDEAFF. As DNA, the CDR3 is TGTGCCAGCAGCTTTGTTGATGAAGCTTTCTTT. Using reference TRBV5-6 and TRBJ1-1 for the parts outside the CDR3, the full variable domain is DAGVTQSPTHLIKTRGQQVTLRCSPKSGHDTVSWYQQALGQGPQFIFQYYEEEERQRGNFPDRFSGHQFPNYSSELNVNALLLGDSALYLCASSFVDEAFFGQGTRLTVV.

The chain recombines TRBV16 with TRBJ1-2, with no clear D. In germline, CDR1 is KGHSY, CDR2 FQNENV. V was trimmed by 2 bases and J by 8 bases, leaving 18 bases between them. The CDR3 totals 15 residues. The CDR3 DNA is TGTGCCAGCAGCCAAAGTAGTCGTAGGGAAGGAGGCTACACCTTC. Its protein is CASSQSSRREGGYTF.

The CDR3 coding sequence is TGTGCCAGCAGGGGAGACGGGAACAATCAGCCCCAGCATTTT. This codes for CASRGDGNNQPQHF. The V and J genes are TRBV28 and TRBJ1-5, with unresolved D. Trimming took 6 bases from V and 3 from J, leaving 12 bases between them. This CDR3 has 14 residues. The germline gives CDR1 MDHEN, CDR2 SYDVKM. Using reference TRBV28 and TRBJ1-5 for the parts outside the CDR3, the full variable domain is DVKVTQSSRYLVKRTGEKVFLECVQDMDHENMFWYRQDPGLGLRLIYFSYDVKMKEKGDIPEGYSVSREKKERFSLILESASTNQTSMYLCASRGDGNNQPQHFGDGTRLSIL.

This clone showed up just a few times. The chain combines TRBV7-6 with TRBJ1-4; 7 positions agree with TRBD1. V trimming: 1 base; J trimming: 8 bases; junction bases outside the gene matches: 7. This CDR3 is 15 amino acids long. CDR1 SGHVS and CDR2 FNYEAQ come from the germline V gene. In DNA, the CDR3 is TGTGCCAGCAGCTTAGAACGGACAGGTAGCGAAAAACTGTTTTTT. Amino acids: CASSLERTGSEKLFF.

The rearrangement joins TRBV7-2 to TRBJ1-5; D remains ambiguous. CDR1 is SGHTA, CDR2 FQGNSA, per germline. V lost 3 bases, J lost 7 bases, and 10 bases lay in between. The CDR3 has 13 amino acids. CDR3 in amino acids: CASSLQTGQPQHF. Written as DNA, the CDR3 is TGTGCCAGCAGCTTGCAGACGGGACAGCCCCAGCATTTT.

This rearrangement joins TRBV4-3 to TRBJ1-5; perhaps TRBD1 as D (6 bases). V lost 0 bases to trimming and J lost 5 bases, with 11 bases between them. The CDR3 has 15 amino acids. From germline, CDR1 is LGHNA and CDR2 YSLEER. The DNA for the CDR3 is TGCGCCAGCAGCCAAGATCCAGGGGCAGATCAGCCCCAGCATTTT. This codes for CASSQDPGADQPQHF.

This chain links TRBV6-5 with TRBJ2-7; 9 nucleotides match TRBD2. Losses at the gene ends were 4 bases for V and 2 bases for J; bases not matched to a gene: 9. In germline, CDR1 is MNHEY, CDR2 SVGAGI. This CDR3 comprises 16 residues. CDR3 residues: CASSSSGASGTYEQYF. CDR3 bases: TGTGCCAGCAGTTCCAGCGGGGCTAGCGGGACCTACGAGCAGTACTTC.

The DNA for the CDR3 is TGTGCCAGTAGTATCATGGGAGGGGATACGCAGTATTTT. Protein: CASSIMGGDTQYF. The chain joins TRBV19 to TRBJ2-3; TRBD2 aligns across 7 bases. This CDR3 region has 13 residues. J was trimmed by 6 bases and V by 3 bases; bases with no gene match: 3. Looked up from germline, CDR1 is LNHDA and CDR2 is SQIVND (reference sequence). The whole variable domain, remainder taken from reference TRBV19 and TRBJ2-3, is DGGITQSPKYLFRKEGQNVTLSCEQNLNHDAMYWYRQDPGQGLRLIYYSQIVNDFQKGDIAEGYSVSREKKESFPLTVTSAQKNPTAFYLCASSIMGGDTQYFGPGTRLTVL.

The rearrangement uses TRBV11-2 and TRBJ1-6, with a tentative D call TRBD1 (5 bases). Trimming stripped 5 bases from V and 1 base from J, with 9 bases between. In germline, CDR1 is SGHAT, CDR2 FQNNGV. This CDR3 is 15 amino acids long. The CDR3 region has the DNA TGTGCCAGCAGCATCTCAGGGTCCTATAATTCACCCCTCCACTTT. It codes for CASSISGSYNSPLHF.

This clone was counted a few times. This sequence joins TRBV5-1 and TRBJ2-3, with 8 bases lining up with TRBD2. The CDR3 consists of 15 residues. In germline, CDR1 is SGHRS, CDR2 YFSETQ. The J segment lost 3 bases and the V segment lost 0 bases, leaving 3 bases of the junction unmatched. CDR3 in amino acids: CASSLVASGTDTQYF. In nucleotides, the CDR3 is TGCGCCAGCAGCTTGGTGGCTAGCGGGACAGATACGCAGTATTTT.

This chain uses TRBV6-2 or TRBV6-3 with TRBJ2-5, with D unclear. CDR1 is MNHEY and CDR2 is SVGEGT in the germline V gene. The CDR3 extends over 12 amino acids. Trimming left V 4 bases short and J 7 bases short, with 10 bases between. The CDR3 sequence is CASSFPEVTQYF. CDR3 in DNA: TGTGCCAGCAGTTTCCCCGAGGTGACCCAGTACTTC.

CDR3 residues: CASSLASGANVLTF. CDR3 sequence (DNA): TGTGCCAGCAGCTTAGCCTCTGGGGCCAACGTCCTGACTTTC. The gene calls are TRBV7-8 and TRBJ2-6; no definite D call. CDR1 SGHVS and CDR2 FQNEAQ come from the germline V gene. Trimming pared 0 bases from V and 0 bases from J, leaving 0 bases between. The CDR3 is 14 residues long.

CDR3 protein: CASSVDLGAGNEKLFF. The CDR3 nucleotides are TGTGCCAGCAGCGTAGATTTGGGGGCTGGTAATGAAAAACTGTTTTTT. V usage is TRBV9 and J usage is TRBJ1-4; TRBD1 is a possible D gene (6 bases). This CDR3 is built from 16 residues. Per the germline V gene, CDR1 is SGDLS and CDR2 is YYNGEE. The V end was cut by 0 bases, the J end by 4 bases, with 13 bases between. The full variable domain, with the rest looked up from reference TRBV9 and TRBJ1-4, is DSGVTQTPKHLITATGQRVTLRCSPRSGDLSVYWYQQSLDQGLQFLIQYYNGEERAKGNILERFSAQQFPDLHSELNLSSLELGDSALYFCASSVDLGAGNEKLFFGSGTQLSVL.

This chain links TRBV29-1 with TRBJ1-5; D is unresolved. Germline values: CDR1 SQVTM, CDR2 ANQGSEA. The CDR3 sequence is 12 residues long. Trimming took 1 base from V and 6 from J, leaving 7 bases between them. Here the CDR3 reads CSVEVVGQPQHF. As DNA, the CDR3 is TGCAGCGTTGAAGTCGTAGGTCAGCCCCAGCATTTT.

Judged by abundance, this clone is large (0.1 to 1%). The chain couples TRBV7-8 to TRBJ2-7; possibly TRBD2 for D (6 bases). Germline CDR1 and CDR2: SGHVS and FQNEAQ. The CDR3 loop spans 14 amino acids. Trimming removed 5 bases at V and 3 bases at J, with 14 bases between. The CDR3 DNA follows: TGTGCCAGCAGCGAAAGGGAGGCTAACTACGAGCAGTACTTC. It yields the protein CASSEREANYEQYF.

The rearrangement uses TRBV18 and TRBJ2-7, with a tentative D call TRBD2 (6 bases). Germline-derived CDR1 and CDR2 are KGHSH and LQKENI. Trimming stripped 2 bases from V and 2 bases from J, with 13 bases between. The CDR3 extends over 15 amino acids. The DNA of the CDR3 is TGTGCCAGCTCACCAGGGGCTAGCGCCACCTACGAGCAGTACTTC. This encodes CASSPGASATYEQYF.

The rearrangement joins TRBV2 to TRBJ2-7; 7 bases agree with TRBD1. The CDR3 extends over 14 amino acids. CDR1 is SNHLY, CDR2 FYNNEI, per germline. Trimming cost V 6 bases and J 0 bases; bases outside gene matches: 5. The CDR3 spells CASRGTAFSYEQYF. CDR3 in DNA: TGTGCCAGCAGGGGGACAGCCTTCTCCTACGAGCAGTACTTC. Together with reference TRBV2 and TRBJ2-7, the CDR3 gives the full variable domain: EPEVTQTPSHQVTQMGQEVILRCVPISNHLYFYWYRQILGQKVEFLVSFYNNEISEKSEIFDDQFSVERPDGSNFTLKIRSTKLEDSAMYFCASRGTAFSYEQYFGPGTRLTVT.

The CDR3 DNA is TGTGCCAGCAGCGTTCGGGGACAGAACACCGGGGAGCTGTTTTTT. Amino acid sequence: CASSVRGQNTGELFF. The chain links TRBV9 to TRBJ2-2, with D tentatively TRBD1 (6 bases). Germline V gene data show CDR1 as SGDLS and CDR2 as YYNGEE. V was cut by 2 bases and J by 1 base, with 9 bases left in between. This CDR3 region has 15 residues.

This clone was seen just once. CDR3 loop: CASSYRGSYNEQFF. The CDR3 nucleotides are TGTGCCAGCAGTTACAGGGGTTCCTACAATGAGCAGTTCTTC. The chain recombines TRBV6-2 or TRBV6-3 with TRBJ2-1; the D gene is possibly TRBD1 (5 bases). The germline CDR1 and CDR2 sequences are MNHEY and SVGEGT. The CDR3 runs to 14 residues. The ends were cut back, 2 bases at V and 1 base at J, with 6 bases in the middle.

Here the CDR3 DNA reads TGTGCCAGCAGTGAAGGGGATTCACCCCTCCACTTT. Translating gives CASSEGDSPLHF. The chain employs TRBV2 and TRBJ1-6, with D uncertain. CDR1 is SNHLY, CDR2 FYNNEI, per germline. The CDR3 extends over 12 amino acids. V was trimmed by 1 base and J by 8 bases, leaving 3 bases between them.

Written as DNA, the CDR3 is TGTGCCAGCAGCCCGGGACTAGCGGGAGGCCTTCTAGCCAAAAACATTCAGTACTTC. Translation gives CASSPGLAGGLLAKNIQYF. The chain is built from TRBV7-2 and TRBJ2-4; 15 nucleotides match TRBD2. Trimming removed 5 bases from V and 0 bases from J; junction bases left unmatched: 8. Germline CDR1 reads SGHTA; CDR2 reads FQGNSA. CDR3 length equals 19 residues.

The J gene is TRBJ2-7, the V gene TRBV7-2, with D possibly matching TRBD2 (6 bases). V lost 1 base, J lost 3 bases, and 19 bases lay in between. This CDR3 comprises 17 residues. The germline V gene has CDR1 SGHTA and CDR2 FQGNSA. This CDR3 reads CASSLEGGGSVFYEQYF. CDR3 DNA: TGTGCCAGCAGCTTAGAGGGAGGAGGTAGCGTATTCTACGAGCAGTACTTC. Looking up the rest from reference TRBV7-2 and TRBJ2-7 gives the full variable domain: GAGVSQSPSNKVTEKGKDVELRCDPISGHTALYWYRQSLGQGLEFLIYFQGNSAPDKSGLPSDRFSAERTGGSVSTLTIQRTQQEDSAVYLCASSLEGGGSVFYEQYFGPGTRLTVT.

This sequence joins TRBV19 and TRBJ1-5; D is ambiguous. The V gene's germline CDR1 is LNHDA and CDR2 SQIVND (reference sequence). The CDR3 contains 14 residues. The V gene lost 10 bases and the J gene lost 0 bases, with 13 bases spanning the gap. The CDR3 DNA follows: TGTGCCACTAATAGTCTACTTAGCAATCAGCCCCAGCATTTT. Its protein is CATNSLLSNQPQHF.

The chain has TRBV18 and TRBJ2-5; 8 bases line up with TRBD1. This CDR3 region has 15 residues. Germline V gene sequence: CDR1 KGHSH, CDR2 LQKENI. V trimming: 4 bases; J trimming: 2 bases; junction bases outside the gene matches: 6. CDR3 sequence reads: CASSRDRGNQETQYF. Written as DNA, the CDR3 is TGTGCCAGCTCACGCGACAGGGGCAATCAAGAGACCCAGTACTTC. Full variable domain (rest looked up from reference TRBV18 and TRBJ2-5): NAGVMQNPRHLVRRRGQEARLRCSPMKGHSHVYWYRQLPEEGLKFMVYLQKENIIDESGMPKERFSAEFPKEGPSILRIQQVVRGDSAAYFCASSRDRGNQETQYFGPGTRLLVL.

V gene TRBV6-5 combines with J gene TRBJ2-2; 8 nucleotides match TRBD1. Germline values: CDR1 MNHEY, CDR2 SVGAGI. V shed 4 bases and J 4 bases; nucleotides not matched to a gene: 5. The length of the CDR3 is 15 residues. Written as DNA, the CDR3 is TGTGCCAGCAGTTCCGACAGGGGAGGCACCGGGGAGCTGTTTTTT. This translates into CASSSDRGGTGELFF.

The chain joins TRBV5-1 to TRBJ2-3; the D gene is possibly TRBD1 (6 bases). The CDR3 length is 13 residues. The germline gives CDR1 SGHRS, CDR2 YFSETQ. Trimming removed 4 bases at V and 7 bases at J, with 13 bases between. CDR3 nucleotide sequence: TGCGCCAGCAGCATGAATCAGGGGAATACGCAGTATTTT. Its translation: CASSMNQGNTQYF.

The rearrangement uses TRBV5-1 and TRBJ2-1, with D unclear. This CDR3 is built from 11 residues. CDR1 is SGHRS, CDR2 YFSETQ, per germline. V was cut by 5 bases and J by 5 bases, with 5 bases left in between. The CDR3 spells CASRDHNEQFF. Here the CDR3 DNA reads TGCGCCAGCAGGGACCACAATGAGCAGTTCTTC. Based on the CDR3 plus reference TRBV5-1 and TRBJ2-1, the full variable domain is KAGVTQTPRYLIKTRGQQVTLSCSPISGHRSVSWYQQTPGQGLQFLFEYFSETQRNKGNFPGRFSGRQFSNSRSEMNVSTLELGDSALYLCASRDHNEQFFGPGTRLTVL.

V gene TRBV11-2 combines with J gene TRBJ1-2; the match to TRBD1 covers 8 bases. From germline, CDR1 is SGHAT and CDR2 FQNNGV. The CDR3 extends over 15 amino acids. V dropped 1 base and J dropped 8; count of bases not matched to a gene: 9. The CDR3 sequence is CASSLGLRRGQGYTF. The CDR3, as DNA: TGTGCCAGCAGCTTAGGACTTCGCAGGGGGCAAGGCTACACCTTC.

As concerns this clone: The DNA is left out, because the CDR3 cannot be placed on it with certainty; the CDR3 is given as TCRdb lists it. The chain combines TRBV6-2 or TRBV6-3 with TRBJ1-2. With termini counted, the CDR3 has 13 amino acids. Germline V gene lookup returns CDR1 MNHEY and CDR2 SVGEGT. CDR3 residues: CASSSSGDYGYTF.